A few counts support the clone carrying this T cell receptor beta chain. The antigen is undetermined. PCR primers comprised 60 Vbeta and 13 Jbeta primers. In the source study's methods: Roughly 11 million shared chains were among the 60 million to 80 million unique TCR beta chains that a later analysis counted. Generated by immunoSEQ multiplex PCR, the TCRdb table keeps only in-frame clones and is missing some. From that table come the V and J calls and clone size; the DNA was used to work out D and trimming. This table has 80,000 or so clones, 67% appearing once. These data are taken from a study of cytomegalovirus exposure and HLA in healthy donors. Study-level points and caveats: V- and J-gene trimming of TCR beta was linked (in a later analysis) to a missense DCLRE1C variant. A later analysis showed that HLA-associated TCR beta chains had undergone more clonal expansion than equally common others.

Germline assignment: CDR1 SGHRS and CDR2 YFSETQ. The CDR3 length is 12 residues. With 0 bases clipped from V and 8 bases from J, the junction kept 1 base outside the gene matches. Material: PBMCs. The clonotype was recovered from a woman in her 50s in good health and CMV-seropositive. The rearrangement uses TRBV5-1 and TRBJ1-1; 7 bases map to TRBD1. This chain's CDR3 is CASSLEGQEAFF. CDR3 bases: TGCGCCAGCAGCTTGGAGGGACAGGAAGCTTTCTTT. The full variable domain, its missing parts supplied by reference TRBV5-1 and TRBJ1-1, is KAGVTQTPRYLIKTRGQQVTLSCSPISGHRSVSWYQQTPGQGLQFLFEYFSETQRNKGNFPGRFSGRQFSNSRSEMNVSTLELGDSALYLCASSLEGQEAFFGQGTRLTVV.